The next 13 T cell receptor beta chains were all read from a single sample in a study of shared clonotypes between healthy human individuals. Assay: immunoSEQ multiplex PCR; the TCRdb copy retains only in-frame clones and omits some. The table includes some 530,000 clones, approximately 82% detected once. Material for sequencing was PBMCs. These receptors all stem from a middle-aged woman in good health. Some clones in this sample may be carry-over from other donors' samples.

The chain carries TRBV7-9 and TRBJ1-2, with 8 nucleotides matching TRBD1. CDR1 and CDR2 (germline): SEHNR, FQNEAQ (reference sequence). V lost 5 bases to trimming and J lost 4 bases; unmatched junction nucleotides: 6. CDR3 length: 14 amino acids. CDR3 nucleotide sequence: TGTGCCAGCAGCGATTACCAGGGGGCCTATGGCTACACCTTC. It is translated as CASSDYQGAYGYTF.

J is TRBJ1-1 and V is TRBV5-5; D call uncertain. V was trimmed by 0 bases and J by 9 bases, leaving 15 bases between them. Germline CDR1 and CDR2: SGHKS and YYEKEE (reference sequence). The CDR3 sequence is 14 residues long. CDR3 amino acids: CASSLEAYSDKAFF. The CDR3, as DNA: TGTGCCAGCAGCTTGGAGGCCTACTCGGATAAAGCTTTCTTT.

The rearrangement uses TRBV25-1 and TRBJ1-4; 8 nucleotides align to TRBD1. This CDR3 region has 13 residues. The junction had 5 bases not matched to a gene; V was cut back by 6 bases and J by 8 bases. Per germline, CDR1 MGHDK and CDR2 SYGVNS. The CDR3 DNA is TGTGCCAGCAGCGACAGGGGAAGGGAAAAACTGTTTTTT. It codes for CASSDRGREKLFF.

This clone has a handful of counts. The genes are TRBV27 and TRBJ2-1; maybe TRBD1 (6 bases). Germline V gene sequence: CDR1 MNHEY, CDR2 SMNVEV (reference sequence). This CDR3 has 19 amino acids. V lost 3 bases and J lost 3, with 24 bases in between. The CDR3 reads CASSFPHQTGTSVYNEQFF. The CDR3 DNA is TGTGCCAGCAGTTTCCCCCATCAGACCGGGACATCAGTCTACAATGAGCAGTTCTTC.

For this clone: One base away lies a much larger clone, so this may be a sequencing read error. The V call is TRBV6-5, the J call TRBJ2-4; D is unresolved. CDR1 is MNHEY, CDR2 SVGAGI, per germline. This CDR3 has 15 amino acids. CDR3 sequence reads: CASSSQSVAKSIQYF. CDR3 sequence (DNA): TGTGCCAGCAGTTCGCAGAGCGTAGCCAAAAGCATTCAGTACTTC.

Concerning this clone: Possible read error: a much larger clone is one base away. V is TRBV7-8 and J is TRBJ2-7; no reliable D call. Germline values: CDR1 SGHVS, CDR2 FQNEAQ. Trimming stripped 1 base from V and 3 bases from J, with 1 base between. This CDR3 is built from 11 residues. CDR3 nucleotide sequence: TGTGCCAGCAGCTTAGTCTACGAGCAGTACTTC. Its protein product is CASSLVYEQYF.

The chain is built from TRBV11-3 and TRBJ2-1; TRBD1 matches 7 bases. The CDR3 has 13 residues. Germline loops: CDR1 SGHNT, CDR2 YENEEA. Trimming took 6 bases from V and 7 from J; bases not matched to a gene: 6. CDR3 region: CASSKGGNNEQFF. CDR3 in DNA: TGTGCCAGCAGTAAAGGGGGCAATAATGAGCAGTTCTTC.

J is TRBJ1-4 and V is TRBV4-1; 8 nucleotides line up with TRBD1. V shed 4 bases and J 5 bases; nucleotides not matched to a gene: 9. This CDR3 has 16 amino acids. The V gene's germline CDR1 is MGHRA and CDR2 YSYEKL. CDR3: CASSLGPGQENEKLFF. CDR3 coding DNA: TGCGCCAGCAGCCTCGGACCGGGACAGGAGAATGAAAAACTGTTTTTT.

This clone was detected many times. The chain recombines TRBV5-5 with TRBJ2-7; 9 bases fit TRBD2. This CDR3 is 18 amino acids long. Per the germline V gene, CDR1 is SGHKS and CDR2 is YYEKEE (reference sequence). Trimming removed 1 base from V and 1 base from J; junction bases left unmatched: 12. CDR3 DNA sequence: TGTGCCAGCAGCTTGAATTTGGGCGGGAGGGCCTCGTCCTACGAGCAGTACTTC. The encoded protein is CASSLNLGGRASSYEQYF.

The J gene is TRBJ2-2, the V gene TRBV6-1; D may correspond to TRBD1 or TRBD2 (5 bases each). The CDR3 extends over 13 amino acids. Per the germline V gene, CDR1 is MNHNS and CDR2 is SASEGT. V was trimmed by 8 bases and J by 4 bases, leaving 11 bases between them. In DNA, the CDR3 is TGTGCCAGCCAGGGCAGCGGCACCGGGGAGCTGTTTTTT. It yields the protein CASQGSGTGELFF.

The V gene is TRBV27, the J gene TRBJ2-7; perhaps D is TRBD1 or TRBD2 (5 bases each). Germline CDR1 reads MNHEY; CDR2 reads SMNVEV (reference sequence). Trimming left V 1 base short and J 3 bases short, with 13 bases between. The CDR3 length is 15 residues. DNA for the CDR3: TGTGCCAGCAGTTTATACCGGGACGTAGGCTACGAGCAGTACTTC. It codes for CASSLYRDVGYEQYF.

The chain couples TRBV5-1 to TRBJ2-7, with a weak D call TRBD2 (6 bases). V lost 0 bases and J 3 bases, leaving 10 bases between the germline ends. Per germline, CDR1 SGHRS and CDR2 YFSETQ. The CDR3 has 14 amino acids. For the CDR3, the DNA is TGCGCCAGCAGCTTGGTGGGGGGAGTCTACGAGCAGTACTTC. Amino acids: CASSLVGGVYEQYF.

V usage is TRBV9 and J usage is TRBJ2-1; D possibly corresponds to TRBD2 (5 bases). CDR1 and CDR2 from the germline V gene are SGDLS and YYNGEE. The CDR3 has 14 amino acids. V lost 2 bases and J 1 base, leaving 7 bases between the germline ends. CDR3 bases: TGTGCCAGCAGCGTGGACTTTTCCTACAATGAGCAGTTCTTC. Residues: CASSVDFSYNEQFF.